This T cell receptor (beta chain) was sequenced during a study of CD8 T cells in ankylosing spondylitis. Study observations and caveats: The authors reported significant enrichment of disease-linked clones in matched ankylosing spondylitis synovial fluid. A CD8+ phenotype characterized the disease-linked clones, which were relatively rare in peripheral blood. Seven or eight highly homologous variants formed a TCR beta motif that appeared characteristic of ankylosing spondylitis blood. Certain motif variants had earlier been reported in reactive arthritis synovial fluid and blood.

Points on this clonotype: The antigen is undetermined.

Germline CDR1 and CDR2: LGHDT and YNNKEL (reference sequence). This CDR3 has 15 amino acids. Trimming left V 4 bases short and J 0 bases short, with 11 bases between. The authors made TCR beta libraries by quantitative 5'-RACE with molecular barcodes. TCRdb analysed the 5' RACE reads with MiXCR anew, one entry per CDR3 protein. The sample includes roughly 700,000 distinct CDR3 sequences, 15% to 20% of them seen just once. V usage is TRBV3-1 and J usage is TRBJ2-3; perhaps TRBD1 as D (6 bases). The source is a male donor with ankylosing spondylitis. The sample was blood, either unsorted or a sorted T cell fraction (not recorded which). The CDR3 here is CASSRVGTSTDTQYF. In nucleotides, the CDR3 is TGTGCCAGCAGCCGAGTAGGGACAAGCACAGATACGCAGTATTTT.